This T cell receptor (beta chain) was sequenced in a study of T-cell memory formation after mild COVID-19. Study results and caveats: Later expanders leaned CD4+, whereas day 15 to 85 contracting clones were balanced CD4/CD8. Mainly in CM and EM were contracting CD4+ clones; CD8+ were in EMRA.

5'RACE primed at constant segments yielded TCR alpha and TCR beta cDNA libraries bearing sample barcodes and UMIs. MiXCR, applied by TCRdb to the 5' RACE reads, yields one record per CDR3 protein. The data contain around 320,000 distinct CDR3 sequences, 15% to 20% of them singletons. About this clonotype itself: What it recognizes is unknown.

With 8 bases removed from V and 3 bases from J, the gap between germline ends came to 17 bases. This CDR3 region has 14 residues. Germline assignment: CDR1 MNHNS and CDR2 SASEGT. The TCR sequence derives from a young man who had mild COVID-19 (a few samples of this study predate the infection). Cell type and time point are not known. The gene calls are TRBV6-1 and TRBJ2-7, with D uncertain. Sequenced: PBMCs or a T cell subset sorted from them (not recorded which). In nucleotides, the CDR3 is TGTGCCAGCTGGTTTGGCCGGGTTGTCTACGAGCAGTACGTC. Its translation is CASWFGRVVYEQYV.